This T cell receptor (beta chain) was found in a study of cytomegalovirus exposure and HLA in healthy donors. Overall study: In a later analysis, the 110 or so validation repertoires were reported to have used the same platform as the approximately 700 first-cohort repertoires. Findings and limits, study-wide: A classifier reportedly called cytomegalovirus status with high sensitivity and specificity. Listed as cytomegalovirus-associated were around 160 TCR beta chains. In vitro confirmation showed three CMV-associated chains to be CMV antigen specific.

Points on this clone: Its antigen is undetermined.

Sequencing was performed with immunoSEQ multiplex PCR; in TCRdb, only in-frame clones are kept and a portion is missing. The sample records about 110,000 clones, approximately 89% being singletons. This CDR3 is 13 amino acids long. Trimming took 3 bases from V and 9 from J; bases not matched to a gene: 3. Sample: PBMCs. This chain uses TRBV23-1 with TRBJ2-1, with TRBD2 matching 9 bases. TRBV23-1 is recorded as an ORF, its role being uncertain. The sequence derives from a woman between 18 and 30 years old in good health and CMV-seronegative. The CDR3 DNA is TGCGCCAGCAGTCAGGGGACTAGCAGTGAGCAGTTCTTC. This sequence encodes CASSQGTSSEQFF.